These 22 T cell receptor beta chains were all obtained from the same sample, sequenced in a study of response to subunit inactivated influenza vaccine. TCRdb reprocessed the RT-PCR reads with MiXCR, giving one entry per CDR3 protein. Found here are 150,000 to 200,000 distinct CDR3 sequences, over 9.5% of them singletons; the top ten hold less than 30%. These same data were also listed under a study on T cells expressing NK-cell markers. From that report: Beta-chain TCR cDNA was generated via 5'RACE template switching with UMIs.

The material was CD8+ T cells sorted from PBMCs, obtained about 12 days after vaccination. Receptors originate from a man aged 45 to 65 who received an inactivated influenza vaccine.

The J gene is TRBJ1-2, the V gene TRBV29-1, with 8 bases identical to TRBD1. The ends lost 6 bases at V and 5 bases at J; junction bases unmatched: 11. The V gene's germline CDR1 is SQVTM and CDR2 ANQGSEA. There are 14 residues in the CDR3. CDR3 sequence reads: CSVGGMDREYGYTF. The CDR3 DNA follows: TGCAGCGTAGGCGGAATGGACAGGGAATATGGCTACACCTTC.

This chain uses TRBV20-1 with TRBJ2-7; D possibly corresponds to TRBD2 (5 bases). The CDR3 is made up of 13 amino acids. V dropped 5 bases and J dropped 6 bases, with 17 bases sitting between them. From germline, CDR1 is DFQATT and CDR2 SNEGSKA (reference sequence). The CDR3 nucleotides are TGCAGTGCTGGAGGCCGGGCAGGTGCCGAGCAGTACTTC. Its protein is CSAGGRAGAEQYF.

This clonotype was recorded a few times. The V call is TRBV29-1, the J call TRBJ2-5; weak D call: TRBD2 (5 bases). V was shortened by 7 bases and J by 5 bases, with 8 bases between the two germline ends. The germline V gene has CDR1 SQVTM and CDR2 ANQGSEA. This CDR3 is 10 amino acids long. CDR3 DNA: TGCAGCGGGACTTTTGAGACCCAGTACTTC. Translating gives CSGTFETQYF.

This clonotype was found a few times. This chain links TRBV4-3 with TRBJ1-2, with 7 positions matching TRBD1. The trim removed 3 bases at V and 5 bases at J, leaving 6 bases unmatched. The CDR3 sequence is 14 residues long. The germline V gene encodes CDR1 LGHNA and CDR2 YSLEER. In DNA form, the CDR3 reads TGCGCCAGCAGCCACGCAGGGACAGTATATGGCTACACCTTC. Amino acid sequence: CASSHAGTVYGYTF.

The table lists this clonotype with a few counts. This chain links TRBV6-2 or TRBV6-3 with TRBJ2-7; 10 nucleotides match TRBD2. CDR3 size: 16 residues. The germline V gene has CDR1 MNHEY and CDR2 SVGEGT. CDR3 protein: CEISGRPQLSSYEQYF. The CDR3 DNA reads as TGTGAGATTAGCGGGAGGCCTCAACTTAGCTCCTACGAGCAGTACTTC.

The V and J genes are TRBV6-1 and TRBJ2-5; D may be TRBD2 (6 bases). This CDR3 comprises 14 residues. Trimming removed 6 bases from V and 5 bases from J, with 16 bases in between. Germline V CDR1 and CDR2: MNHNS, SASEGT. The CDR3 protein is CASRPGGTYETQYF. In DNA, the CDR3 is TGTGCCAGCAGGCCCGGGGGTACCTATGAGACCCAGTACTTC.

This clonotype has a handful of counts. This chain uses TRBV28 with TRBJ2-7, with TRBD2 matching 7 bases. V shed 3 bases and J 4 bases; nucleotides not matched to a gene: 18. The CDR3 totals 18 residues. In germline, CDR1 is MDHEN, CDR2 SYDVKM. The CDR3 region has the DNA TGTGCCAGCAGTTTTACGCCGGGGAGGGCCGAAGTTAAATACGAGCAGTACTTC. Translated, it gives CASSFTPGRAEVKYEQYF.

This clonotype has ten or more counts. J is TRBJ2-3 and V is TRBV11-1; D is undetermined. Trimming removed 2 bases from V and 4 bases from J, with 22 bases in between. The CDR3 runs 18 residues. Germline CDR1 reads SGHAT; CDR2 reads FQDESV (reference sequence). DNA for the CDR3: TGTGCCAGCAGCTTACTCGTAATAGCAACCGATACCCCAGATACGCAGTATTTT. This encodes CASSLLVIATDTPDTQYF.

This clonotype has just a few counts. The CDR3 DNA sequence: TGTGCCAGCAGCGTCCGACAGGGCGGAGATGAAAAACTGTTTTTT. Its translation: CASSVRQGGDEKLFF. The chain uses TRBV7-6 and TRBJ1-4, with TRBD1 matching over 7 bases. V shed 5 bases, J shed 6 bases, and the junction held 9 bases outside the gene matches. The CDR3 extends over 15 amino acids. Germline V gives CDR1 SGHVS, CDR2 FNYEAQ.

In this sample, this clonotype turned up once. This chain links TRBV29-1 with TRBJ2-7, with TRBD1 matching 8 bases. Germline assignment: CDR1 SQVTM and CDR2 ANQGSEA. This CDR3 has 13 amino acids. With V trimmed by 7 bases and J by 0 bases, 5 bases remained unmatched. In nucleotides, the CDR3 is TGCAGCGCAGAGACAGGGGCCTCCTACGAGCAGTACTTC. Translating it yields CSAETGASYEQYF.

This CDR3 reads CSASRDRNSPLHF. CDR3 bases: TGCAGTGCTAGTAGGGACAGGAATTCACCCCTCCACTTT. The chain combines TRBV20-1 with TRBJ1-6, with 8 bases fitting TRBD1. Germline V gives CDR1 DFQATT, CDR2 SNEGSKA (reference sequence). V was pared by 3 bases and J by 7 bases, with 2 bases of the junction left unmatched. CDR3 length: 13 amino acids.

This clonotype appeared a few times. J is TRBJ2-2 and V is TRBV6-5; D possibly corresponds to TRBD2 (6 bases). With 2 bases removed from V and 7 bases from J, the gap between germline ends came to 11 bases. CDR3 length equals 14 residues. Germline CDR1 reads MNHEY; CDR2 reads SVGAGI. The CDR3 here is CASSYGGPGGELFF. CDR3 coding DNA: TGTGCCAGCAGTTACGGAGGGCCCGGCGGGGAGCTGTTTTTT.

This clonotype has a handful of counts. The chain carries TRBV20-1 and TRBJ2-1; D remains ambiguous. The V gene lost 6 bases and the J gene lost 0 bases, with 12 bases spanning the gap. The CDR3 is 14 amino acids. Germline V gene sequence: CDR1 DFQATT, CDR2 SNEGSKA (reference sequence). The CDR3 is CSAFQPVSYNEQFF. CDR3 coding DNA: TGCAGTGCATTTCAACCTGTCTCCTACAATGAGCAGTTCTTC.

CDR3 sequence (DNA): TGTGCCAGCAGCTCCCCGCGGGCAGATGAGACCCAGTACTTC. Translating gives CASSSPRADETQYF. The chain recombines TRBV12-3 or TRBV12-4 with TRBJ2-5; possible D gene TRBD2, 5 bases. V gave up 6 bases and J gave up 5 bases, with 16 bases separating them. The length of the CDR3 is 14 residues.

The chain carries TRBV5-1 and TRBJ2-3; a weak D match, TRBD2 (5 bases). The germline V gene has CDR1 SGHRS and CDR2 YFSETQ. With 2 bases removed from V and 6 bases from J, the gap between germline ends came to 19 bases. The CDR3 is made up of 16 amino acids. The CDR3 is CASSLVNSAYGDTQYF. In DNA, the CDR3 is TGCGCCAGCAGCTTAGTAAATAGCGCTTATGGGGATACGCAGTATTTT. Full variable domain (outside the CDR3, taken from reference TRBV5-1 and TRBJ2-3): KAGVTQTPRYLIKTRGQQVTLSCSPISGHRSVSWYQQTPGQGLQFLFEYFSETQRNKGNFPGRFSGRQFSNSRSEMNVSTLELGDSALYLCASSLVNSAYGDTQYFGPGTRLTVL.

The chain recombines TRBV5-5 with TRBJ2-7; D gene ambiguous. Germline CDR1 is SGHKS and CDR2 is YYEKEE (reference sequence). The V end was cut by 4 bases, the J end by 4 bases, with 18 bases between. The CDR3 is 15 residues long. CDR3 sequence: CASSRISQTLYEQYF. CDR3 DNA sequence: TGTGCCAGCAGCCGTATATCCCAGACCCTTTACGAGCAGTACTTC.

The chain combines TRBV5-1 with TRBJ1-1; D may be TRBD1 (6 bases). Germline-derived CDR1 and CDR2 are SGHRS and YFSETQ. The V end lost 2 bases, the J end lost 3 bases, and 8 bases lay between the germline ends. This CDR3 spans 13 amino acids. CDR3 amino acids: CASSFTGYTEAFF. The CDR3 DNA follows: TGCGCCAGCAGCTTTACAGGGTACACTGAAGCTTTCTTT.

This clonotype was counted at least ten times. V gene TRBV4-3 combines with J gene TRBJ2-7; a weak D match, TRBD2 (6 bases). V lost 0 bases and J lost 0, with 15 bases in between. This CDR3 is 17 amino acids long. Germline CDR1 reads LGHNA; CDR2 reads YSLEER. The CDR3 is CASSQDYPGVSSYEQYF. CDR3 sequence (DNA): TGCGCCAGCAGCCAAGATTACCCGGGGGTGAGCTCCTACGAGCAGTACTTC.

The chain links TRBV7-8 to TRBJ2-5; TRBD2 matches at 14 bases. This CDR3 has 17 amino acids. Germline CDR1 SGHVS, CDR2 FQNEAQ. V was clipped by 3 bases and J by 2 bases; unmatched bases: 5. The CDR3 here is CASSFLTSGRAQETQYF. CDR3 nucleotides: TGTGCCAGCAGCTTCCTGACTAGCGGGAGGGCTCAAGAGACCCAGTACTTC.

This clonotype was counted only a few times. CDR3 sequence (DNA): TGCGCCAGCAGCCAAGTGCAGGGTAGGACAGATACGCAGTATTTT. Its protein is CASSQVQGRTDTQYF. V gene TRBV4-1 combines with J gene TRBJ2-3, with D possibly TRBD1 on 5 matching bases. Looked up from germline, CDR1 is MGHRA and CDR2 is YSYEKL. V was clipped by 1 base and J by 3 bases, with 11 bases between them. The CDR3 is 15 residues long.

The table lists this clonotype with a few counts. The chain combines TRBV5-1 with TRBJ2-1; TRBD2 matches at 11 bases. Trimming at V came to 4 bases and at J to 5 bases, leaving 5 bases not matched to a gene. The CDR3 contains 15 residues. Germline assignment: CDR1 SGHRS and CDR2 YFSETQ. CDR3 sequence reads: CASSPGTSGDNEQFF. The DNA of the CDR3 is TGCGCCAGCAGCCCCGGGACTAGCGGTGACAATGAGCAGTTCTTC. Based on the CDR3 plus reference TRBV5-1 and TRBJ2-1, the full variable domain is KAGVTQTPRYLIKTRGQQVTLSCSPISGHRSVSWYQQTPGQGLQFLFEYFSETQRNKGNFPGRFSGRQFSNSRSEMNVSTLELGDSALYLCASSPGTSGDNEQFFGPGTRLTVL.

The genes are TRBV29-1 and TRBJ1-2; TRBD1 matches at 7 bases. CDR3 length: 15 residues. After removal of 5 bases from V and 4 bases from J, the junction contained 13 bases not matched to a gene. CDR1 and CDR2 from the germline V gene are SQVTM and ANQGSEA. In nucleotides, the CDR3 is TGCAGCGTTTTTCCCCCTGGGGACAGCTCCTATGGCTACACCTTC. Amino acid sequence: CSVFPPGDSSYGYTF. Based on the CDR3 plus reference TRBV29-1 and TRBJ1-2, the full variable domain is SAVISQKPSRDICQRGTSLTIQCQVDSQVTMMFWYRQQPGQSLTLIATANQGSEATYESGFVIDKFPISRPNLTFSTLTVSNMSPEDSSIYLCSVFPPGDSSYGYTFGSGTRLTVV.